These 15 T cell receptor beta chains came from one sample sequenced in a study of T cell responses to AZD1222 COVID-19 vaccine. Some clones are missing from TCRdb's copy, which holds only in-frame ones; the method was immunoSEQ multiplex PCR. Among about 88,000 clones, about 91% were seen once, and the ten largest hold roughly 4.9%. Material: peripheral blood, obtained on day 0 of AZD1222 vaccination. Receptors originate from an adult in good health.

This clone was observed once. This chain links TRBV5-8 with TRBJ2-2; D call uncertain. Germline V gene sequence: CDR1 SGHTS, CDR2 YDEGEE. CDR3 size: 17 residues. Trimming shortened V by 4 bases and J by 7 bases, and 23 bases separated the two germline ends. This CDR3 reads CASSLTGQAASGGELFF. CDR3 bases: TGTGCCAGCAGCCTAACCGGCCAAGCAGCCTCGGGCGGGGAGCTGTTTTTT.

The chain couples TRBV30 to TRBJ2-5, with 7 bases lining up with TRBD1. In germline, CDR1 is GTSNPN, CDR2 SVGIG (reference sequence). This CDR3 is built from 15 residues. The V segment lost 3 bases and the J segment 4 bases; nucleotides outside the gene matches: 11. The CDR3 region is CAWRIRGTGVETQYF. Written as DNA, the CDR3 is TGTGCCTGGAGGATCCGGGGAACAGGGGTAGAGACCCAGTACTTC.

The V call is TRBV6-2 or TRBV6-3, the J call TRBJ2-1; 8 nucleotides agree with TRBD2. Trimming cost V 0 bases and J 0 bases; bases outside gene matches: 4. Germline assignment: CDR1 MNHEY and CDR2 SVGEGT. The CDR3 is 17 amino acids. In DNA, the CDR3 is TGTGCCAGCAGTTACTCGAATAGCGGGACCTCCTACAATGAGCAGTTCTTC. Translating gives CASSYSNSGTSYNEQFF.

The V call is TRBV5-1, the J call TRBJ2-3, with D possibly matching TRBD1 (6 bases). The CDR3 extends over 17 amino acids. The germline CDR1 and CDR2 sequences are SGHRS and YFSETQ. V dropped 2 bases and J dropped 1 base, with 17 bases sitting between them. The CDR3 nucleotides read TGCGCCAGCAGCTTTGGGAACAGGGTAAGGGGCACAGATACGCAGTATTTT. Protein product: CASSFGNRVRGTDTQYF.

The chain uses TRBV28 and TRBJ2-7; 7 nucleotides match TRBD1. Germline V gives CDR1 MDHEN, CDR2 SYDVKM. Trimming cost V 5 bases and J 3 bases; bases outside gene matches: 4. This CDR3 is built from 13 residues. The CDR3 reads CASSTGQIYEQYF. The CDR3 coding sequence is TGTGCCAGCAGTACGGGACAGATCTACGAGCAGTACTTC.

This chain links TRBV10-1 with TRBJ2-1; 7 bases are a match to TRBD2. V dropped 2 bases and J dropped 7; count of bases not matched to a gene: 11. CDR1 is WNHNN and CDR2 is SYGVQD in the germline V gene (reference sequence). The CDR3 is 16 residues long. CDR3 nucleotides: TGCGCCAGCAGTGAGGGGAGCGGGATGAATCGGAATGAGCAGTTCTTC. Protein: CASSEGSGMNRNEQFF.

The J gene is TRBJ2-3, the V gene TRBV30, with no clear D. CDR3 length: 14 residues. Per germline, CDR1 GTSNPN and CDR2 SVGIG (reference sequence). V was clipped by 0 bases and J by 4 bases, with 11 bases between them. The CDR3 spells CAWSVGQVSDTQYF. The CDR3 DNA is TGTGCCTGGAGTGTCGGGCAGGTCTCAGATACGCAGTATTTT.

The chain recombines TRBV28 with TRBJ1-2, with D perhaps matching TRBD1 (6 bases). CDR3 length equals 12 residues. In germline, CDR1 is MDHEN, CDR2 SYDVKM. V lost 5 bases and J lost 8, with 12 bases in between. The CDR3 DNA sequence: TGTGCCAGCAGTCCCCAGGGGCGAGGCTACACCTTC. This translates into CASSPQGRGYTF.

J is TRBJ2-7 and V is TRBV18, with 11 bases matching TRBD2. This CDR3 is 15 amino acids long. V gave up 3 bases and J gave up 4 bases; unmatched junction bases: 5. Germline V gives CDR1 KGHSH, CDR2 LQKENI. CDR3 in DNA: TGTGCCAGCTCACCCCCAGGGACTAGCGGTTACGAGCAGTACTTC. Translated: CASSPPGTSGYEQYF.

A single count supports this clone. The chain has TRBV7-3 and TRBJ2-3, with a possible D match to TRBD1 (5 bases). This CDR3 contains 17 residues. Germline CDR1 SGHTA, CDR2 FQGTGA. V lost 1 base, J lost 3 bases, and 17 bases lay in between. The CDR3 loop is CASSLNAGHRKTDTQYF. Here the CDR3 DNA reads TGTGCCAGCAGCTTAAACGCAGGACACAGGAAGACAGATACGCAGTATTTT.

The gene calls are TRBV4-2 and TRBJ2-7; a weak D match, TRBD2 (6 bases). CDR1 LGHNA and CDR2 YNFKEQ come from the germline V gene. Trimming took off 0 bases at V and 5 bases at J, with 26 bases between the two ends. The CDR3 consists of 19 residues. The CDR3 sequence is CASSQDPSFPREILNEQYF. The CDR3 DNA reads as TGTGCCAGCAGCCAAGATCCCTCCTTCCCCCGGGAGATACTGAACGAGCAGTACTTC.

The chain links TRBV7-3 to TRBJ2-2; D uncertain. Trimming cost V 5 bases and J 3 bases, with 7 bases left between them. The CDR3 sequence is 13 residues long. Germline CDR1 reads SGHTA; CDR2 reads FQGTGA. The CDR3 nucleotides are TGTGCCAGCAGCCAAAGGGACACCGGGGAGCTGTTTTTT. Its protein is CASSQRDTGELFF.

The CDR3 DNA reads TGTGCCAGTAGTATCCCCGGACAGGTTAATTCACCCCTCCACTTT. Translation: CASSIPGQVNSPLHF. The V and J genes are TRBV19 and TRBJ1-6; 7 bases are a match to TRBD1. Germline CDR1 LNHDA, CDR2 SQIVND (reference sequence). The CDR3 runs to 15 residues. With 3 bases clipped from V and 6 bases from J, the junction kept 5 bases outside the gene matches.

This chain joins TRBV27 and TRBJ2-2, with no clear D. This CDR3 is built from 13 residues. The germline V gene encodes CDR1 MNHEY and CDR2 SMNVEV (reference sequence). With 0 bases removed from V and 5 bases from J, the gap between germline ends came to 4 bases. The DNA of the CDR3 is TGTGCCAGCAGTTTATCAGCGACCGGGGAGCTGTTTTTT. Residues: CASSLSATGELFF.

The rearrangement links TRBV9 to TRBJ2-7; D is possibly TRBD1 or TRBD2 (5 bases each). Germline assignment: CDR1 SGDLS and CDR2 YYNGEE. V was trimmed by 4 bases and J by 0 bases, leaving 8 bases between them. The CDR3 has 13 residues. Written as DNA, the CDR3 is TGTGCCAGCAGCCTGGGGGTCTCCTACGAGCAGTACTTC. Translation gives CASSLGVSYEQYF.